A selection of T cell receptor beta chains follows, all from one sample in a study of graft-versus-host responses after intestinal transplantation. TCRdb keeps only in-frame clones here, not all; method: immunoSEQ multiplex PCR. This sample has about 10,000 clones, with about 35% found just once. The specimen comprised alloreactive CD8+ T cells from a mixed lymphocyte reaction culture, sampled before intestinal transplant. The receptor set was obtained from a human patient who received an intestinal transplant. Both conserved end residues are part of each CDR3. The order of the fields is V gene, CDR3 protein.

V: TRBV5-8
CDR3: CASSLAGSSYNEQFF

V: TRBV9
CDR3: CASSVEVGLSYNEQFF

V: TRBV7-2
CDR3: CASSLLGRLDGYTF

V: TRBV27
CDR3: CASSEIPGVPLSTEAFF

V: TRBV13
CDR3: CASSLLAGGPDEQFF

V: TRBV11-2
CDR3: CASRFGGNTEAFF

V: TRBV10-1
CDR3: CASRAPGESNQPQHF

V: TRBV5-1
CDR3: CASSLGGPGTYTDTQYF

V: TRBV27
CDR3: CASSPGTSGRYNEQFF

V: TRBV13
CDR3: CASSGEAGGQETQYF

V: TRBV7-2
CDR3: CASSSVDRDRGQPQHF

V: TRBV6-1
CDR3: CASSEASDSPSYEQYF

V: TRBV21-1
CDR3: CASSVREPYGYTF

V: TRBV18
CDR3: CASSPKILRDRGTDTQYF

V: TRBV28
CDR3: CASSLTGGGGELFF

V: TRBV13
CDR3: CASSLGAGGYNEQFF

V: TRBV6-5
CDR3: CASSYPYRGPNTEAFF

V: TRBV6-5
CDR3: CASSYSPTTNSYEQYF

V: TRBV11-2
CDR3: CASSDGVAGGPTGELFF

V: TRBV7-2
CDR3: CASSFSGLSSYNEQFF

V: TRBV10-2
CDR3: CASQGAGTEAFF

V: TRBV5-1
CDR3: CASSLEQQLGEQYF

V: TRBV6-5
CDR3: CASSGTGTGANVLTF

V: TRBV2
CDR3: CASSGQGAGVWTEAFF

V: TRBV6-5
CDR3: CASSYSGRVTEAFF

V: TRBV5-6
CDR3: CASSLGGVSGNTIYF

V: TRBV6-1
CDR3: CASSLWGHGGTEAFF

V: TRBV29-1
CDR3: CSVEDDFDRAENPHTQYF

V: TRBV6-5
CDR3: CASSYWTGADEQYF

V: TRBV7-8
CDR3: CASSPQQGYSNQPQHF

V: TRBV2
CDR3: CASSEEQREVFGEQFF

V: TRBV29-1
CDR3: CSVPRGDRGTDTQYF

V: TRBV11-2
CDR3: CASSLGLGTETQYF

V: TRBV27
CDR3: CASSLEGPTGFFHEQYF

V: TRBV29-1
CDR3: CSVDPGQGSGEQYF

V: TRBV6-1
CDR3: CASSEKTNGLAGYEQYF

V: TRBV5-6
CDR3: CASSLQGAGSPLHF

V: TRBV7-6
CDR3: CASSLATGQEQFF

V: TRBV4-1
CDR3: CASSQENTGRAIF

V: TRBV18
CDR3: CASSPRLAGGDIQYF

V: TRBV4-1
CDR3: CASSPLGASSYEQYF

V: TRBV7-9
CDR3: CASSGAGDRGSGNTIYF

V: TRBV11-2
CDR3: CASSPGGYQETQYF

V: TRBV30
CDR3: CACEGQTRVTEAFF

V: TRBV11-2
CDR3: CASSLQGAQRVIGYTF